Below are 26 T cell receptor beta chains sequenced from a single sample in a study of blood T cell repertoires in COVID-19. Clones were read by immunoSEQ multiplex PCR, and TCRdb kept only the in-frame ones, dropping some. The table records about 260,000 clones, around 89% of them present only once. Sequencing used peripheral blood. The receptors were sampled from a woman between 40 and 55 years old with acute or convalescent COVID-19.

This clone was found once. The chain recombines TRBV5-1 with TRBJ1-4; D may be TRBD1 (5 bases). The CDR3 is 17 residues long. The V and J ends lost 5 bases and 0 bases respectively, with 17 bases between them. The germline gives CDR1 SGHRS, CDR2 YFSETQ. The CDR3 spells CASREGLGFATNEKLFF. In DNA, the CDR3 is TGCGCCAGCAGGGAGGGGCTGGGATTTGCAACTAATGAAAAACTGTTTTTT.

V and J are TRBV25-1 and TRBJ1-2; 9 bases match TRBD1. From germline, CDR1 is MGHDK and CDR2 SYGVNS. The CDR3 runs 15 residues. V lost 4 bases, J lost 5 bases, and 8 bases stayed unmatched. The chain's CDR3 is CASSGRQGEWYGYTF. The CDR3 DNA is TGTGCCAGCAGTGGGCGACAGGGGGAATGGTATGGCTACACCTTC.

The chain joins TRBV6-5 to TRBJ2-2; 8 bases agree with TRBD2. The CDR3 covers 16 residues. Germline assignment: CDR1 MNHEY and CDR2 SVGAGI. Trimming took 0 bases from V and 2 from J; bases not matched to a gene: 2. CDR3 bases: TGTGCCAGCAGTTACTCCGGGGGGGGTAACACCGGGGAGCTGTTTTTT. Its translation is CASSYSGGGNTGELFF.

For the CDR3, the DNA is TGCGCCACCTCGGGACAGGGCGCGAGAACTGAAGCTTTCTTT. Its translation is CATSGQGARTEAFF. V is TRBV10-2 and J is TRBJ1-1, with 9 bases aligning to TRBD1. There are 14 residues in the CDR3. Trimming removed 10 bases from V and 5 bases from J; junction bases left unmatched: 11. CDR1 is WSHSY and CDR2 is SAAADI in the germline V gene.

The chain carries TRBV9 and TRBJ1-1; 8 bases agree with TRBD1. The CDR3 runs to 14 residues. V shed 4 bases and J 3 bases; nucleotides not matched to a gene: 5. The germline CDR1 and CDR2 sequences are SGDLS and YYNGEE. DNA of the CDR3: TGTGCCAGCAGCCTACGGACAGGGCACACTGAAGCTTTCTTT. It is translated as CASSLRTGHTEAFF.

The rearrangement joins TRBV3-1 (or the pseudogene TRBV3-2) to TRBJ2-3; tentative D call: TRBD2 (6 bases). CDR1 is LGHDT and CDR2 is YNNKEL in the germline V gene (reference sequence). The length of the CDR3 is 15 residues. Trimming stripped 4 bases from V and 6 bases from J, with 17 bases between. The CDR3 DNA follows: TGTGCCAGCAGCCTTACGTCCGGGAGCGGGGATACGCAGTATTTT. Translated, it gives CASSLTSGSGDTQYF.

This chain joins TRBV11-2 and TRBJ2-1, with a weak D call TRBD2 (6 bases). Germline values: CDR1 SGHAT, CDR2 FQNNGV. Trimming took 1 base from V and 9 from J, leaving 13 bases between them. This CDR3 is 14 amino acids long. CDR3 nucleotides: TGTGCCAGCAGCTTAGGGATTGGAGGGACTGAGCAGTTCTTC. This sequence encodes CASSLGIGGTEQFF.

The chain carries TRBV7-6 and TRBJ2-2, with D possibly matching TRBD1 (6 bases). The germline V and J ends were trimmed by 5 bases and 2 bases, with 21 bases remaining between them. CDR3 length: 18 residues. CDR1 is SGHVS and CDR2 is FNYEAQ in the germline V gene. CDR3 in amino acids: CASSHPHGQLGNTGELFF. The CDR3 coding sequence is TGTGCCAGCAGCCATCCCCATGGACAGCTGGGCAACACCGGGGAGCTGTTTTTT. Filled out from reference TRBV7-6 and TRBJ2-2, the complete variable domain reads GAGVSQSPRYKVTKRGQDVALRCDPISGHVSLYWYRQALGQGPEFLTYFNYEAQQDKSGLPNDRFSAERPEGSISTLTIQRTEQRDSAMYRCASSHPHGQLGNTGELFFGEGSRLTVL.

This chain uses TRBV2 with TRBJ2-3; 13 nucleotides line up with TRBD2. Germline assignment: CDR1 SNHLY and CDR2 FYNNEI. Germline trimming cut 2 bases from V and 5 bases from J; bases unmatched to any gene: 4. This CDR3 region has 16 residues. CDR3 bases: TGTGCCAGCAGTGAATTTGGGACTAGCGGGGAAGATACGCAGTATTTT. Protein sequence: CASSEFGTSGEDTQYF.

CDR3 protein: CASSLVPGNTEAFF. The CDR3, as DNA: TGTGCCAGCAGCTTAGTTCCGGGAAACACTGAAGCTTTCTTT. The chain recombines TRBV7-9 with TRBJ1-1; D ambiguous. V lost 1 base, J lost 2 bases, and 8 bases lay in between. This CDR3 is built from 14 residues. Per germline, CDR1 SEHNR and CDR2 FQNEAQ (reference sequence).

V and J are TRBV15 and TRBJ1-1; a possible D gene is TRBD1 (6 bases). Deletions cut 6 bases from V and 2 bases from J, with 16 bases between. Germline V gene lookup returns CDR1 LNHNV and CDR2 YYDKDF (reference sequence). This CDR3 spans 15 amino acids. As DNA, the CDR3 is TGTGCCACCAGACGGGCCGGGACATCTAACACTGAAGCTTTCTTT. Encoded protein: CATRRAGTSNTEAFF.

The chain employs TRBV6-1 and TRBJ1-1; the match to TRBD1 covers 11 bases. The germline gives CDR1 MNHNS, CDR2 SASEGT. The CDR3 is 15 residues long. V dropped 3 bases and J dropped 5; count of bases not matched to a gene: 5. The CDR3 sequence is CASSEADRGRTEAFF. In DNA form, the CDR3 reads TGTGCCAGCAGTGAGGCGGACAGGGGGCGAACTGAAGCTTTCTTT.

The V call is TRBV5-4, the J call TRBJ2-3; D remains ambiguous. Germline values: CDR1 SGHNT, CDR2 YYREEE (reference sequence). There are 14 residues in the CDR3. Trimming left V 0 bases short and J 0 bases short, with 5 bases between. CDR3 residues: CASSLGGSTDTQYF. As DNA, the CDR3 is TGTGCCAGCAGCTTGGGCGGAAGCACAGATACGCAGTATTTT.

The chain uses TRBV18 and TRBJ2-2, with 7 bases lining up with TRBD2. Trimming cost V 0 bases and J 5 bases; bases outside gene matches: 6. The germline V gene has CDR1 KGHSH and CDR2 LQKENI. There are 16 residues in the CDR3. The CDR3 DNA sequence: TGTGCCAGCTCACCACCGACTAGCCTGGAGACCGGGGAGCTGTTTTTT. It specifies CASSPPTSLETGELFF.

This sequence joins TRBV7-8 and TRBJ2-7; tentative D call: TRBD1 (6 bases). Germline loops: CDR1 SGHVS, CDR2 FQNEAQ. The germline V and J ends were trimmed by 1 base and 4 bases, with 11 bases remaining between them. This CDR3 is 14 amino acids long. CDR3 DNA sequence: TGTGCCAGCAGCTTAGATCGCAGGGGATACGAGCAGTACGTC. This translates into CASSLDRRGYEQYV.

The V gene is TRBV5-4, the J gene TRBJ2-3, with a tentative D call TRBD1 (5 bases). CDR1 is SGHNT and CDR2 is YYREEE in the germline V gene (reference sequence). V dropped 1 base and J dropped 7 bases, with 10 bases sitting between them. The CDR3 consists of 13 residues. CDR3: CASSLTGGYTQYF. CDR3 nucleotides: TGTGCCAGCAGCTTGACAGGCGGATATACGCAGTATTTT.

The gene calls are TRBV6-5 and TRBJ1-2; 7 positions agree with TRBD1. The CDR3 has 15 amino acids. Germline V lookup: CDR1 MNHEY, CDR2 SVGAGI. V was clipped by 2 bases and J by 0 bases; unmatched bases: 3. DNA of the CDR3: TGTGCCAGCAGTTACAACAGGGGTGCTAACTATGGCTACACCTTC. Amino acids: CASSYNRGANYGYTF.

The chain uses TRBV19 and TRBJ1-1; tentatively, D is TRBD1 (5 bases). Trimming removed 7 bases at V and 2 bases at J, with 26 bases between. The CDR3 consists of 18 residues. Germline assignment: CDR1 LNHDA and CDR2 SQIVND (reference sequence). The CDR3 spells CASTLFRGSSGDNTEAFF. Written as DNA, the CDR3 is TGTGCCAGTACCCTATTCCGGGGGTCATCAGGAGATAACACTGAAGCTTTCTTT.

A word on this clone: This same CDR3 is encoded by further DNA sequences in the sample. The V and J genes are TRBV6-5 and TRBJ1-2, with TRBD1 matching 7 bases. Per the germline V gene, CDR1 is MNHEY and CDR2 is SVGAGI. The CDR3 has 15 residues. Trimming took 0 bases from V and 1 from J; bases not matched to a gene: 2. CDR3 in DNA: TGTGCCAGCAGTTACTCCTCAGGGGGTAACTATGGCTACACCTTC. Translating it yields CASSYSSGGNYGYTF.

This chain links TRBV6-5 with TRBJ1-6; unclear D gene. The V and J ends lost 6 bases and 8 bases respectively, with 17 bases between them. Germline V gene sequence: CDR1 MNHEY, CDR2 SVGAGI. The CDR3 has 15 residues. The CDR3 region has the DNA TGTGCCAGCAGACACACCTCTGGGCTTGATTCACCCCTCCACTTT. Protein product: CASRHTSGLDSPLHF.

The chain recombines TRBV27 with TRBJ2-7; 9 bases match TRBD1. The CDR3 runs 14 residues. CDR1 and CDR2 from the germline V gene are MNHEY and SMNVEV (reference sequence). J was trimmed by 6 bases and V by 6 bases; bases with no gene match: 9. DNA for the CDR3: TGTGCCAGCAGCCCGGGACAGGGAGTTGGCGAGCAGTACGTC. Its protein is CASSPGQGVGEQYV.

J is TRBJ2-5 and V is TRBV7-9, with D possibly being TRBD1 (6 bases). Germline values: CDR1 SEHNR, CDR2 FQNEAQ (reference sequence). With 6 bases removed from V and 2 bases from J, the gap between germline ends came to 19 bases. This CDR3 has 16 residues. The CDR3 protein is CASSPLVAGQQETQYF. CDR3 nucleotides: TGTGCCAGCAGTCCCCTAGTGGCAGGACAGCAAGAGACCCAGTACTTC. Using reference TRBV7-9 and TRBJ2-5 for the parts outside the CDR3, the full variable domain is DTGVSQNPRHKITKRGQNVTFRCDPISEHNRLYWYRQTLGQGPEFLTYFQNEAQLEKSRLLSDRFSAERPKGSFSTLEIQRTEQGDSAMYLCASSPLVAGQQETQYFGPGTRLLVL.

There are a few counts of this clone. The V call is TRBV27, the J call TRBJ1-5; tentative D call: TRBD1 (6 bases). Germline CDR1 reads MNHEY; CDR2 reads SMNVEV (reference sequence). The CDR3 consists of 12 residues. The V gene lost 8 bases and the J gene lost 7 bases, with 12 bases spanning the gap. CDR3 amino acids: CASGTGRQPQHF. CDR3 coding DNA: TGTGCCAGCGGTACAGGGCGGCAGCCCCAGCATTTT.

V and J are TRBV3-1 (or the pseudogene TRBV3-2) and TRBJ1-2; the D is unclear. The V gene's germline CDR1 is LGHDT and CDR2 YNNKEL (reference sequence). CDR3 length: 15 residues. V shed 0 bases and J shed 5 bases, with 13 bases lying between them. The CDR3 is CASSQDNSRFYGYTF. CDR3 nucleotide sequence: TGTGCCAGCAGCCAAGATAACAGCAGGTTTTATGGCTACACCTTC.

V is TRBV4-1 and J is TRBJ1-6; 9 nucleotides agree with TRBD1. J gave up 10 bases and V 1 base, and 8 bases lay outside the gene matches. The CDR3 covers 16 residues. The V gene's germline CDR1 is MGHRA and CDR2 YSYEKL. CDR3 in amino acids: CASSQVVGTGRSPLHF. CDR3 DNA: TGCGCCAGCAGCCAAGTTGTCGGGACAGGGCGGTCACCCCTCCACTTT.

The chain is built from TRBV6-1 and TRBJ1-2; tentative D call: TRBD1 (6 bases). The CDR3 runs 15 residues. Germline CDR1 and CDR2: MNHNS and SASEGT. V shed 0 bases and J shed 5 bases, with 13 bases lying between them. The CDR3 nucleotides read TGTGCCAGCAGTGAAGCGGGTGGGGGCGCATATGGCTACACCTTC. Translated, it gives CASSEAGGGAYGYTF.